Presented here are 21 T cell receptor beta chains from one specimen sequenced in a study of T cell repertoires in cytomegalovirus infection (dated by TCRdb to the late 2010s). For these TCRs, the target antigens are not known. TCRdb lists the instrument as Illumina HiSeq 1500. TCRdb handled the public reads itself, with Q25 trimming in fastp and clone calling in MiXCR, and kept productive beta chains. CDR3 protein sequences are deduplicated, and each keeps its most common genes and DNA. The sample table lists over 25,000 distinct CDR3 sequences, around 19% of them with a count of one. The ten biggest clones cover 80% to 90% of the sample. The treatment or condition label here, explained by the study, means: in vitro stimulation with specific CMV peptide epitopes to enrich CMV-specific T cells. Sequencing used CD8+ T cells from cultured PBMCs, obtained from culture after CMV antigen stimulation. The receptors come from a human donor in good health (CMV status not recorded). Some clones in this sample may be carry-over from other donors' samples.

There are a few counts of this clonotype. The chain carries TRBV4-3 and TRBJ1-2; D is unclear. V was trimmed by 0 bases and J by 4 bases, leaving 12 bases between them. The CDR3 extends over 15 amino acids. The V gene's germline CDR1 is LGHNA and CDR2 YSLEER. The CDR3 loop reads CASSQDPRAPYGYTF. CDR3 sequence (DNA): TGCGCCAGCAGCCAAGATCCCCGGGCCCCCTATGGCTACACCTTC.

The V call is TRBV7-2, the J call TRBJ1-5; the D is unclear. CDR1 is SGHTA and CDR2 is FQGNSA in the germline V gene. CDR3 length: 16 amino acids. The germline V and J ends were trimmed by 5 bases and 4 bases, with 18 bases remaining between them. The chain's CDR3 is CASSPRIQSVNQPQHF. The CDR3 coding sequence is TGTGCCAGCAGCCCCAGGATCCAAAGTGTAAATCAGCCCCAGCATTTT.

The sample holds a few counts of this clonotype. CDR3 sequence: CSVEDGTATFF. The CDR3 DNA is TGCAGCGTTGAGGACGGGACCGCGACGTTCTTC. This chain connects TRBV29-1 to TRBJ2-1, with D perhaps being TRBD1 or TRBD2 (5 bases each). The ends were cut back, 3 bases at V and 15 bases at J, with 15 bases in the middle. The CDR3 has 11 amino acids. Germline loops: CDR1 SQVTM, CDR2 ANQGSEA.

V usage is TRBV27 and J usage is TRBJ1-2, with D hard to call. There are 15 residues in the CDR3. Between the trimmed V and J ends, which lost 5 bases and 2 bases, there was a span of 15 bases. Germline lookup yields CDR1 MNHEY and CDR2 SMNVEV (reference sequence). The CDR3 DNA reads TGTGCCAGCAGTCCCGGAGGTCTACGCAACTATGGCTACACCTTC. Translation gives CASSPGGLRNYGYTF.

The sample holds a few counts of this clonotype. This chain links TRBV29-1 with TRBJ2-5; 7 bases are shared with TRBD1. V shed 7 bases, J shed 2 bases, and the junction held 4 bases outside the gene matches. Germline values: CDR1 SQVTM, CDR2 ANQGSEA. The CDR3 loop spans 12 amino acids. This CDR3 is CSASRGQETQYF. The CDR3, as DNA: TGCAGCGCGTCCAGGGGGCAAGAGACCCAGTACTTC.

This clonotype turned up a few times. The rearrangement joins TRBV6-6 to TRBJ2-1; D remains unclear. Looked up from germline, CDR1 is MNHNY and CDR2 is SVGAGI (reference sequence). The CDR3 covers 14 residues. V was trimmed by 0 bases and J by 6 bases, leaving 9 bases between them. As DNA, the CDR3 is TGTGCCAGCAGTTACTCCGCGAATAGCAATGAGCAGTTCTTC. Translation: CASSYSANSNEQFF.

This clonotype was recorded at least ten times. The chain is built from TRBV12-3 or TRBV12-4 and TRBJ2-2; maybe TRBD1 (5 bases). The CDR3 runs 13 residues. The V end was cut by 2 bases, the J end by 5 bases, with 6 bases between. The CDR3 coding sequence is TGTGCCAGCAGTTTAAGGGGTACCGGGGAGCTGTTTTTT. Its protein is CASSLRGTGELFF.

This clonotype was recorded at least ten times. The chain recombines TRBV7-2 with TRBJ1-5, with 8 bases that match TRBD1. CDR1 SGHTA and CDR2 FQGNSA come from the germline V gene. The CDR3 is 16 amino acids. V trimming: 2 bases; J trimming: 5 bases; junction bases outside the gene matches: 8. The CDR3 DNA follows: TGTGCCAGCAGCTTAAAAAAGCAGGGGGCGTATCAGCCCCAGCATTTT. This sequence encodes CASSLKKQGAYQPQHF.

V gene TRBV7-6 combines with J gene TRBJ1-1; a possible D gene is TRBD1 (5 bases). V dropped 0 bases and J dropped 5 bases, with 10 bases sitting between them. Germline CDR1 SGHVS, CDR2 FNYEAQ. The CDR3 totals 14 residues. The CDR3 region is CASSLAGGGTEAFF. The CDR3 DNA sequence: TGTGCCAGCAGCTTAGCCGGGGGGGGAACTGAAGCTTTCTTT.

This chain connects TRBV7-2 to TRBJ2-5; TRBD2 agrees at 7 bases. Germline values: CDR1 SGHTA, CDR2 FQGNSA. The CDR3 consists of 17 residues. The V gene end was trimmed by 2 bases and the J gene end by 1 base; junction bases not matched to a gene: 10. CDR3 DNA sequence: TGTGCCAGCAGCTTATTAAGGTCCTCGGGGGGCCAAGAGACCCAGTACTTC. It codes for CASSLLRSSGGQETQYF. Complete variable domain (other parts from reference TRBV7-2 and TRBJ2-5): GAGVSQSPSNKVTEKGKDVELRCDPISGHTALYWYRQSLGQGLEFLIYFQGNSAPDKSGLPSDRFSAERTGGSVSTLTIQRTQQEDSAVYLCASSLLRSSGGQETQYFGPGTRLLVL.

A few counts support this clonotype. CDR3 amino acids: CASSFGGASYEQYF. CDR3 in DNA: TGTGCCAGCAGTTTTGGGGGGGCTTCCTACGAGCAGTACTTC. V and J are TRBV12-3 or TRBV12-4 and TRBJ2-7; weak D call: TRBD2 (7 bases). The CDR3 has 14 residues. Trimming removed 3 bases from V and 1 base from J, with 10 bases in between.

This clonotype came up a few times. The V call is TRBV11-2, the J call TRBJ1-5; the match to TRBD1 covers 7 bases. V shed 5 bases, J shed 6 bases, and the junction held 7 bases outside the gene matches. This CDR3 contains 14 residues. Germline V lookup: CDR1 SGHAT, CDR2 FQNNGV. The CDR3 spells CASSHSQGSQPQHF. DNA of the CDR3: TGTGCCAGCAGCCACTCACAGGGGAGTCAGCCCCAGCATTTT. The variable domain in full, completed from reference TRBV11-2 and TRBJ1-5, reads EAGVAQSPRYKIIEKRQSVAFWCNPISGHATLYWYQQILGQGPKLLIQFQNNGVVDDSQLPKDRFSAERLKGVDSTLKIQPAKLEDSAVYLCASSHSQGSQPQHFGDGTRLSIL.

This clonotype was observed a handful of times. The V gene is TRBV27, the J gene TRBJ2-5; D is unresolved. V was shortened by 2 bases and J by 5 bases, with 3 bases between the two germline ends. The CDR3 contains 11 residues. CDR1 is MNHEY, CDR2 SMNVEV, per germline (reference sequence). In nucleotides, the CDR3 is TGTGCCAGCAGTTTAAGGGAGACCCAGTACTTC. Its protein is CASSLRETQYF.

This chain links TRBV4-2 with TRBJ2-5; D tentatively reads TRBD1 or TRBD2 (7 bases each). V was clipped by 0 bases and J by 4 bases, with 12 bases between them. Germline V gene lookup returns CDR1 LGHNA and CDR2 YNFKEQ. This CDR3 spans 15 amino acids. CDR3 nucleotides: TGTGCCAGCAGCCAAGACCCCAGGGGGGGAGAGACCCAGTACTTC. Translated, it gives CASSQDPRGGETQYF.

This clonotype has just a few counts. The V and J genes are TRBV7-2 and TRBJ1-5; 8 positions match TRBD1. Germline V gene data show CDR1 as SGHTA and CDR2 as FQGNSA. Trimming took 4 bases from V and 6 from J; bases not matched to a gene: 5. This CDR3 contains 14 residues. The CDR3 sequence is CASSSQGAGQPQHF. In DNA, the CDR3 is TGTGCCAGCAGCTCCCAGGGGGCTGGTCAGCCCCAGCATTTT. The entire variable domain, with the rest obtained from reference TRBV7-2 and TRBJ1-5, is as follows: GAGVSQSPSNKVTEKGKDVELRCDPISGHTALYWYRQSLGQGLEFLIYFQGNSAPDKSGLPSDRFSAERTGGSVSTLTIQRTQQEDSAVYLCASSSQGAGQPQHFGDGTRLSIL.

The rearrangement uses TRBV12-3 or TRBV12-4 and TRBJ1-4, with 9 bases matching TRBD1. V lost 2 bases, J lost 0 bases, and 10 bases stayed unmatched. The CDR3 covers 19 residues. The CDR3 sequence is CASSLLTGGHAATNEKLFF. For the CDR3, the DNA is TGTGCCAGCAGTTTATTAACAGGGGGCCACGCTGCAACTAATGAAAAACTGTTTTTT.

This clonotype came up many times. This rearrangement joins TRBV7-8 to TRBJ2-5, with D maybe TRBD1 (5 bases). From germline, CDR1 is SGHVS and CDR2 FQNEAQ. This CDR3 has 16 residues. Trimming took 4 bases from V and 5 from J, leaving 20 bases between them. Written as DNA, the CDR3 is TGTGCCAGCAGCTCTAGACAGTTAGGTTTCGGGGAGACCCAGTACTTC. This gives the protein CASSSRQLGFGETQYF.

The V and J genes are TRBV27 and TRBJ2-7; weak D call: TRBD2 (6 bases). CDR3 length equals 14 residues. Germline V gene data show CDR1 as MNHEY and CDR2 as SMNVEV (reference sequence). V was cut by 5 bases and J by 0 bases, with 11 bases left in between. The CDR3 coding sequence is TGTGCCAGCAGTCCATTTAGCGGCTCCTACGAGCAGTACTTC. This codes for CASSPFSGSYEQYF.

This clonotype has just a few counts. The chain is built from TRBV7-2 and TRBJ2-1; 8 positions match TRBD2. Germline CDR1 reads SGHTA; CDR2 reads FQGNSA. The CDR3 runs 15 residues. V gave up 2 bases and J gave up 8 bases; unmatched junction bases: 8. The CDR3 nucleotides read TGTGCCAGCAGCTTAACTAGCGGCAAGGGGGATGAGCAGTTCTTC. Translated, it gives CASSLTSGKGDEQFF.

This sequence joins TRBV30 and TRBJ1-2; no clear D. Germline CDR1 is GTSNPN and CDR2 is SVGIG (reference sequence). The CDR3 runs 13 residues. Trimming took off 5 bases at V and 4 bases at J, with 14 bases between the two ends. In DNA form, the CDR3 reads TGTGCCTGGGCAAACGGGCAGATCTATGGCTACACCTTC. Its protein is CAWANGQIYGYTF.

V usage is TRBV5-5 and J usage is TRBJ1-2, with D uncertain. The CDR3 runs 14 residues. CDR1 is SGHKS and CDR2 is YYEKEE in the germline V gene (reference sequence). The ends were cut back, 0 bases at V and 1 base at J, with 7 bases in the middle. The CDR3 reads CASSLEAGNYGYTF. The DNA for the CDR3 is TGTGCCAGCAGCTTGGAAGCCGGTAACTATGGCTACACCTTC.